This is a list of T cell receptor beta chains from one sample in a study of Tregs in tolerant kidney transplant recipients. Here immunoSEQ multiplex PCR was the method, and the copy in TCRdb shows in-frame clones only, minus some. This sample carries approximately 2,700 clones, approximately 40% of them seen once, and the ten largest clones take around 7%. Their cognate antigens are unknown. The sequencing sample was made of Tregs from blood cultured with allogeneic cells. Receptors originate from a human donor in good health. The CDR3 runs from the conserved cysteine through the conserved F or W. Each record gives: J gene, V gene, clone size, D gene, CDR3 protein, CDR3 DNA. D genes are given only for firm matches. Size is stated for part of the rows, as once, few or many counts, or as a class when the clone is expanded.

TRBJ2-3 TRBV2 NA NA CASCEADTQYF TGTGCCAGCTGCGAGGCAGATACGCAGTATTTT
TRBJ2-7 TRBV19 few NA CASSSVGGVVAYEQYF TGTGCCAGTAGTAGCGTGGGGGGAGTGGTGGCCTACGAGCAGTACTTC
TRBJ1-2 TRBV7-9 large TRBD1 CASSRTRSGTGGEGGYTF TGTGCCAGCAGCCGGACCCGGTCCGGGACAGGGGGCGAAGGTGGCTACACCTTC
TRBJ2-5 TRBV11-2 NA TRBD2 CASSSGTSGRETQYF TGTGCCAGCAGCTCCGGGACTAGCGGGAGGGAGACCCAGTACTTC
TRBJ2-4 TRBV25-1 NA NA CARRVLQGGGGIQYF TGTGCCCGCAGGGTCCTTCAGGGAGGGGGGGGCATTCAGTACTTC
TRBJ1-1 TRBV18 large NA CASSPRTVNTEAFF TGTGCCAGCTCACCTCGGACGGTGAACACTGAAGCTTTCTTT
TRBJ2-5 TRBV11-3 NA NA CASSLVWGRQETQYF TGTGCCAGCAGCTTAGTATGGGGGAGACAAGAGACCCAGTACTTC
TRBJ2-1 TRBV5-1 few TRBD2 CASSGSGGPIDNEQFF TGCGCCAGCAGCGGGAGCGGGGGGCCAATCGACAATGAGCAGTTCTTC
TRBJ1-1 TRBV9 NA NA CASSVSVGQSNTEAFF TGTGCCAGCAGCGTATCGGTAGGACAATCGAACACTGAAGCTTTCTTT
TRBJ2-1 TRBV7-6 few NA CASSLAPTGGQFF TGTGCCAGCAGCTTAGCACCGACGGGCGGGCAGTTCTTC
TRBJ2-4 TRBV15 medium-sized NA CATSRVSGWGLPGNIQYF TGTGCCACCAGCAGAGTCTCCGGGTGGGGCCTCCCGGGAAACATTCAGTACTTC
TRBJ2-1 TRBV6-5 NA NA CASSRGQAYNEQFF TGTGCCAGCAGCCGGGGGCAAGCCTACAATGAGCAGTTCTTC
TRBJ1-5 TRBV5-6 few TRBD1 CASSSLQGAQGQPQHF TGTGCCAGCAGCTCCCTACAGGGGGCGCAAGGTCAGCCCCAGCATTTT
TRBJ2-7 TRBV2 NA TRBD2 CASSGTSGRSHEQYF TGTGCCAGCAGTGGAACTAGCGGGAGATCCCACGAGCAGTACTTC
TRBJ2-1 TRBV7-7 few NA CASGSYNEQFF TGTGCTAGCGGATCCTACAATGAGCAGTTCTTC
TRBJ2-7 TRBV19 NA NA CASSMGYEQYF TGTGCCAGTAGTATGGGGTACGAGCAGTACTTC
TRBJ2-5 TRBV10-3 once TRBD1 CAISQGEETQYF TGTGCCATCAGCCAGGGGGAAGAGACCCAGTACTTC
TRBJ2-5 TRBV5-1 NA NA CASSLGRQKETQYF TGTGCCAGCAGCTTGGGAAGGCAGAAAGAGACCCAGTACTTC
TRBJ2-1 TRBV5-4 NA TRBD2 CASSWASGTLYNEQFF TGTGCCAGCAGCTGGGCTAGCGGGACCCTATACAATGAGCAGTTCTTC
TRBJ2-1 TRBV5-1 medium-sized TRBD2 CASSLVRGGLTAYNEQFF TGCGCCAGCAGCTTGGTGCGGGGGGGCCTAACCGCCTACAATGAGCAGTTCTTC
TRBJ2-7 TRBV1 NA NA CTSSQDNSGLVNSYEQYF TGCACCAGCAGCCAAGATAACTCCGGACTAGTCAATTCCTACGAGCAGTACTTC
TRBJ2-7 TRBV21-1 NA NA CASSKLASGTDSYEQYF TGTGCCAGCAGCAAATTGGCTAGCGGGACCGACTCCTACGAGCAGTACTTC
TRBJ1-2 TRBV5-1 NA NA CASSSGGDNGYTF TGCGCCAGCAGCTCTGGCGGGGATAATGGCTACACCTTC
TRBJ2-1 TRBV20-1 NA TRBD1 CSARANRGNFF TGCAGTGCTAGAGCGAACAGGGGGAACTTCTTC
TRBJ1-4 TRBV27 few NA CASSSWPSGHKNEKLFF TGTGCCAGCAGTTCATGGCCCTCGGGACACAAAAATGAAAAACTGTTTTTT
TRBJ1-5 TRBV6-1 NA NA CASSRVERNQPQHF TGTGCCAGCAGCCGGGTCGAAAGGAATCAGCCCCAGCATTTT
TRBJ1-5 TRBV7-4 large NA CASSLGMRGPQPQHF TGTGCCAGCAGCTTAGGCATGCGGGGACCTCAGCCCCAGCATTTT
TRBJ2-1 TRBV10-2 NA NA CATRGRSYNEQFF TGCGCCACCAGGGGGAGGTCCTACAATGAGCAGTTCTTC
TRBJ1-5 TRBV2 NA NA CASSVEQGRGQPQHF TGTGCCAGCAGCGTCGAGCAGGGGAGAGGTCAGCCCCAGCATTTT
TRBJ2-5 TRBV4-1 NA TRBD1 CASSQDRTGLGGTQYF TGCGCCAGCAGCCAAGATAGGACAGGGCTAGGGGGGACCCAGTACTTC
TRBJ2-1 TRBV4-2 NA TRBD2 CASSHGLAGGAYNEQFF TGTGCCAGCAGCCACGGACTAGCGGGAGGTGCCTACAATGAGCAGTTCTTC
TRBJ2-7 TRBV5-6 few NA CASSLVGSGISYEQYF TGTGCCAGCAGCTTGGTGGGCTCAGGGATCTCCTACGAGCAGTACTTC
TRBJ1-2 TRBV6-5 NA NA CASSQPGLGYTF TGTGCCAGCAGTCAACCCGGCCTCGGCTACACCTTC
TRBJ2-1 TRBV11-3 medium-sized NA CASSSTGNEQFF TGTGCCAGCAGCTCTACAGGGAATGAGCAGTTCTTC
TRBJ2-1 TRBV2 few TRBD2 CASNPLAGSYNEQFF TGTGCCAGCAACCCCCTAGCGGGATCCTACAATGAGCAGTTCTTC
TRBJ2-1 TRBV6-6 once NA CASSYSGANEQFF TGTGCCAGCAGTTACTCGGGAGCGAATGAGCAGTTCTTC
TRBJ2-1 TRBV18 NA TRBD2 CASSRSPGLAGGPPGWQFF TGTGCCAGCTCACGATCGCCGGGACTAGCGGGAGGTCCCCCCGGCTGGCAGTTCTTC
TRBJ2-3 TRBV7-8 NA NA CASSLARASADTQYF TGTGCCAGCAGCTTAGCTAGAGCGAGCGCGGATACGCAGTATTTT
TRBJ2-7 TRBV27 NA TRBD2 CASSYLAGVKQYF TGTGCCAGCAGTTACCTAGCGGGAGTCAAGCAGTACTTC
TRBJ1-5 TRBV6-6 large NA CASSYSRGGNQPQHF TGTGCCAGCAGTTACTCGAGAGGGGGCAATCAGCCCCAGCATTTT
TRBJ1-5 TRBV11-2 NA TRBD1 CASSLDAGRGLQPQHF TGTGCCAGCAGCTTAGACGCGGGCAGGGGGCTTCAGCCCCAGCATTTT
TRBJ2-7 TRBV7-9 NA TRBD2 CASSLGMTSGLPYEQYF TGTGCCAGCAGCTTAGGGATGACTAGCGGGCTTCCCTACGAGCAGTACTTC
TRBJ2-4 TRBV9 NA NA CASSASGPKLYF TGTGCCAGCAGCGCCTCTGGTCCTAAGCTGTACTTC
TRBJ2-5 TRBV6-6 NA TRBD2 CASTRAGGNQETQYF TGTGCCAGCACCCGAGCGGGGGGGAACCAAGAGACCCAGTACTTC
TRBJ2-1 TRBV7-9 once NA CASSLDRGWDNEQFF TGTGCCAGCAGCTTAGATCGGGGGTGGGACAATGAGCAGTTCTTC
TRBJ1-1 TRBV6-5 NA NA CASSYTGNTEAFF TGTGCCAGCAGTTACACAGGGAACACTGAAGCTTTCTTT